The 25 T cell receptor beta chains reported below all come from one sample, sequenced in a study of somatic reversion in DOCK8 deficiency. TRB libraries came from one-step amplicon PCR on about 0.09 ug genomic DNA with EuroClonality-NGS primers. TCRdb re-derived calls from the multiplex PCR reads in MiXCR, one entry per CDR3 protein. The sample consists of fewer than 1,500 distinct CDR3 sequences, 26% of them appearing once. The sample taken for sequencing was peripheral blood. All receptors come from a human donor with DOCK8 deficiency.

This clonotype appeared a few times. This sequence joins TRBV3-1 and TRBJ2-3; TRBD2 agrees at 9 bases. Losses at the gene ends were 3 bases for V and 4 bases for J; bases not matched to a gene: 5. There are 15 residues in the CDR3. CDR1 and CDR2 (germline): LGHDT, YNNKEL (reference sequence). The CDR3: CASSQASGKADTQYF. The DNA of the CDR3 is TGTGCCAGCAGCCAGGCTAGCGGGAAGGCAGATACGCAGTATTTT.

V and J are TRBV29-1 and TRBJ2-1; possibly TRBD1 for D (5 bases). V lost 7 bases and J lost 4, with 8 bases in between. The germline V gene encodes CDR1 SQVTM and CDR2 ANQGSEA. The CDR3 runs 11 residues. The CDR3 DNA reads TGCAGCGCGACAGCTTACAATGAGCAGTTCTTC. Translating gives CSATAYNEQFF.

V gene TRBV24-1 combines with J gene TRBJ2-2; unclear D gene. The CDR3 is 15 residues long. Between the trimmed V and J ends, which lost 6 bases and 1 base, there was a span of 11 bases. Germline-derived CDR1 and CDR2 are KGHDR and SFDVKD. In nucleotides, the CDR3 is TGTGCCACCAGTCACTTGAGGTGGAACACCGGGGAGCTGTTTTTT. As protein: CATSHLRWNTGELFF.

This clonotype is medium-sized within its sample. This rearrangement joins TRBV27 to TRBJ1-4, with a tentative D call TRBD1 (6 bases). V lost 5 bases and J lost 2, with 15 bases in between. Germline CDR1 MNHEY, CDR2 SMNVEV (reference sequence). This CDR3 has 16 residues. The CDR3 coding sequence is TGTGCCAGCAGTCCCACAGGGTTTACGACTAATGAAAAACTGTTTTTT. Its translation: CASSPTGFTTNEKLFF. Based on the CDR3 plus reference TRBV27 and TRBJ1-4, the full variable domain is EAQVTQNPRYLITVTGKKLTVTCSQNMNHEYMSWYRQDPGLGLRQIYYSMNVEVTDKGDVPEGYKVSRKEKRNFPLILESPSPNQTSLYFCASSPTGFTTNEKLFFGSGTQLSVL.

The chain uses TRBV5-1 and TRBJ1-1, with D tentatively TRBD1 (5 bases). The germline V gene encodes CDR1 SGHRS and CDR2 YFSETQ. The CDR3 runs 16 residues. V was clipped by 1 base and J by 1 base, with 14 bases between them. The CDR3 DNA follows: TGCGCCAGCAGCTTGTCGGCCAGGGTGGAGAACACTGAAGCTTTCTTT. Its translation is CASSLSARVENTEAFF.

The chain joins TRBV28 to TRBJ1-4, with D unclear. V was shortened by 5 bases and J by 4 bases, with 20 bases between the two germline ends. Germline lookup yields CDR1 MDHEN and CDR2 SYDVKM. This CDR3 comprises 17 residues. The CDR3 nucleotides are TGTGCCAGCAGTCAGCCGGGCTCAGCCCGCGATAATGAAAAACTGTTTTTT. This encodes CASSQPGSARDNEKLFF.

Concerning this clonotype itself: This clone may be a read error of a much larger clone one base away. The CDR3 bases are TGTACCAGCAGCCAAGGTAGCGGGATCAATCAGCCCCAGCATTTT. As protein: CTSSQGSGINQPQHF. The rearrangement links TRBV3-1 to TRBJ1-5; D is uncertain. CDR1 is LGHDT, CDR2 YNNKEL, per germline (reference sequence). The CDR3 totals 15 residues.

The chain couples TRBV6-5 to TRBJ1-1; the D gene is possibly TRBD2 (6 bases). The J call could be wrong; TRBJ2-3 is a better fit for the DNA end. Germline V gives CDR1 MNHEY, CDR2 SVGAGI. The CDR3 length is 13 residues. CDR3 amino acids: CASIGGARHTQYF. DNA of the CDR3: TGTGCCAGCATCGGGGGAGCCCGACACACGCAGTATTTT.

This clonotype was picked up a small number of times. The chain links TRBV6-6 to TRBJ1-5; D not certain. Per the germline V gene, CDR1 is MNHNY and CDR2 is SVGAGI (reference sequence). The V end was cut by 2 bases, the J end by 7 bases, with 9 bases between. The CDR3 runs 13 residues. This CDR3 reads CASSYGQRQPQHF. The CDR3 coding sequence is TGTGCCAGCAGTTACGGTCAAAGGCAGCCCCAGCATTTT.

There are a few counts of this clonotype. The chain uses TRBV6-2 or TRBV6-3 and TRBJ1-2; D may be TRBD1 (6 bases). Germline CDR1 reads MNHEY; CDR2 reads SVGEGT. This CDR3 is 13 amino acids long. Trimming pared 6 bases from V and 6 bases from J, leaving 14 bases between. The CDR3 loop is CASSDTGKDGYTF. In DNA form, the CDR3 reads TGTGCCAGCAGCGATACAGGGAAGGATGGCTACACCTTC.

This chain connects TRBV14 to TRBJ2-7; the D is unclear. There are 14 residues in the CDR3. V lost 3 bases and J lost 0, with 9 bases in between. From germline, CDR1 is SGHDN and CDR2 FVKESK. The CDR3 region is CASSHRLNSYEQYF. In nucleotides, the CDR3 is TGTGCCAGCAGCCACAGACTGAACTCCTACGAGCAGTACTTC.

The sample holds a few counts of this clonotype. The junction departs from germline at one end; a sequencing error may be responsible. V gene TRBV6-1 combines with J gene TRBJ1-5; 9 nucleotides align to TRBD1. The V gene's germline CDR1 is MNHNS and CDR2 SASEGT. This CDR3 spans 14 amino acids. CDR3 amino acids: CASREGQGLWPQHF. The CDR3 DNA follows: TGTGCCAGCAGGGAAGGACAGGGGCTTTGGCCCCAGCATTTT.

On this clonotype itself: This sequence may be a read error, since a much larger clone differs from it by one base. The V gene is TRBV30, the J gene TRBJ2-7, with TRBD1 matching 8 bases. V shed 3 bases, J shed 2 bases, and the junction held 6 bases outside the gene matches. The V gene's germline CDR1 is GTSNPN and CDR2 SVGIG (reference sequence). The CDR3 has 14 residues. CDR3 coding DNA: TGTGCCTGGAGCGATGAGACAGGGGCCTACGAGCAGTACTTC. It translates to CAWSDETGAYEQYF.

This clonotype was seen repeatedly, ten times or more. The CDR3 coding sequence is TGTGCCAGCAGGATCACAGGGAACTCTGGAAACACCATATATTTT. Amino acids: CASRITGNSGNTIYF. This chain uses TRBV5-4 with TRBJ1-3, with D possibly matching TRBD1 (6 bases). This CDR3 is built from 15 residues. Germline assignment: CDR1 SGHNT and CDR2 YYREEE (reference sequence). The V end lost 5 bases, the J end lost 0 bases, and 12 bases lay between the germline ends. The full variable domain, its missing parts supplied by reference TRBV5-4 and TRBJ1-3, is ETGVTQSPTHLIKTRGQQVTLRCSSQSGHNTVSWYQQALGQGPQFIFQYYREEENGRGNFPPRFSGLQFPNYSSELNVNALELDDSALYLCASRITGNSGNTIYFGEGSWLTVV.

This clonotype was observed a few times. The rearrangement joins TRBV27 to TRBJ1-5; no reliable D call. The CDR3 length is 15 residues. Germline V lookup: CDR1 MNHEY, CDR2 SMNVEV (reference sequence). The germline V and J ends were trimmed by 2 bases and 0 bases, with 8 bases remaining between them. The CDR3 loop reads CASSLGGYSNQPQHF. The CDR3 bases are TGTGCCAGCAGTTTAGGCGGATATAGCAATCAGCCCCAGCATTTT.

This clonotype is medium-sized within its sample. The chain carries TRBV11-2 and TRBJ2-7; 7 bases agree with TRBD2. This CDR3 is built from 18 residues. Losses at the gene ends were 5 bases for V and 1 base for J; bases not matched to a gene: 17. The germline V gene encodes CDR1 SGHAT and CDR2 FQNNGV. In DNA form, the CDR3 reads TGTGCCAGCAGCCATTATAGGGAAAGCGGGAAGCAATCCTACGAGCAGTACTTC. This encodes CASSHYRESGKQSYEQYF.

Details on this clonotype: A far more abundant clone sits one base away, making this likely a read error. The chain combines TRBV12-3 or TRBV12-4 with TRBJ1-6, with D possibly TRBD1 on 5 matching bases. TRBJ1-1 matches the DNA end more closely, so the J call is doubtful. The CDR3 loop spans 14 amino acids. The chain's CDR3 is CACTKGEANTEAFF. The CDR3 bases are TGTGCCTGCACCAAAGGGGAGGCGAACACTGAAGCTTTCTTT.

This clonotype was seen at least ten times. The chain employs TRBV5-6 and TRBJ1-6, with D unclear. The CDR3 length is 18 residues. The V gene's germline CDR1 is SGHDT and CDR2 YYEEEE. Trimming shortened V by 3 bases and J by 6 bases, and 22 bases separated the two germline ends. As DNA, the CDR3 is TGTGCCAGCAGCTACGCGTTACCTTCGACGAGCGGTAATTCACCCCTCCACTTT. Its protein is CASSYALPSTSGNSPLHF.

This chain uses TRBV12-3 or TRBV12-4 with TRBJ2-1, with 9 bases lining up with TRBD2. The CDR3 is made up of 17 amino acids. The V and J ends lost 7 bases and 2 bases, in that order; junction bases with no gene match: 12. The CDR3 DNA reads as TGTGCCAGCACCAAAGGGGAGGCGGGAGGGCCCTACAATGAGCAGTTCTTC. It codes for CASTKGEAGGPYNEQFF.

This clonotype was observed many times. V and J are TRBV30 and TRBJ1-3, with D unclear. In germline, CDR1 is GTSNPN, CDR2 SVGIG (reference sequence). V was clipped by 0 bases and J by 0 bases, with 12 bases between them. This CDR3 has 16 residues. Written as DNA, the CDR3 is TGTGCCTGGAGTGTACCTGGCGCTTACTCTGGAAACACCATATATTTT. This codes for CAWSVPGAYSGNTIYF.

This clonotype is deemed medium-sized. The chain joins TRBV2 to TRBJ1-1; D not resolved. Trimming cost V 6 bases and J 0 bases, with 11 bases left between them. The CDR3 contains 14 residues. Germline CDR1 SNHLY, CDR2 FYNNEI. CDR3 nucleotide sequence: TGTGCCAGCAGCGAAAGAATGCTGAACACTGAAGCTTTCTTT. Translating gives CASSERMLNTEAFF.

The chain is built from TRBV11-2 and TRBJ1-1; D perhaps matches TRBD1 (5 bases). V lost 6 bases and J lost 0, with 17 bases in between. Germline-derived CDR1 and CDR2 are SGHAT and FQNNGV. This CDR3 has 16 residues. CDR3 loop: CASRESDSFMNTEAFF. The CDR3 DNA follows: TGTGCCAGCAGGGAAAGTGACAGCTTCATGAACACTGAAGCTTTCTTT.

This clonotype was seen a handful of times. The rearrangement links TRBV20-1 to TRBJ1-4; TRBD1 agrees at 9 bases. Germline lookup yields CDR1 DFQATT and CDR2 SNEGSKA (reference sequence). The CDR3 has 13 amino acids. V gave up 5 bases and J gave up 11 bases; unmatched junction bases: 9. CDR3 sequence: CSAGDRVSGKLFF. The DNA for the CDR3 is TGCAGTGCTGGGGACAGGGTATCCGGGAAACTGTTTTTT.

Sample share makes this clonotype medium-sized. The rearrangement uses TRBV11-3 and TRBJ2-1; D perhaps matches TRBD2 (6 bases). Germline CDR1 reads SGHNT; CDR2 reads YENEEA. The CDR3 length is 15 residues. The germline V and J ends were trimmed by 0 bases and 0 bases, with 6 bases remaining between them. The CDR3 loop reads CASSLDGSSYNEQFF. As DNA, the CDR3 is TGTGCCAGCAGCTTAGACGGGAGCTCCTACAATGAGCAGTTCTTC.

This clonotype was seen repeatedly, ten times or more. V gene TRBV20-1 combines with J gene TRBJ1-1, with a tentative D call TRBD1 (5 bases). The CDR3 totals 12 residues. Trimming cost V 3 bases and J 7 bases, with 12 bases left between them. Germline CDR1 is DFQATT and CDR2 is SNEGSKA (reference sequence). DNA of the CDR3: TGCAGTGCTAGCGGCAGGGCCCATGAAGCTTTCTTT. Translation gives CSASGRAHEAFF.